In its sample, the clone carrying this TCR beta chain is medium-sized. The antigen is unknown. The data belong to a study of early T cells in non-severe SARS-CoV-2 infection. Study results and limitations: CD4 and private specificities were missed by VDJdb matching, which favored anti-spike CD8 responses.

Trimming shortened V by 5 bases and J by 0 bases, and 22 bases separated the two germline ends. Germline CDR1 and CDR2: LNHNV and YYDKDF (reference sequence). The CDR3 covers 18 residues. TCRdb analysed the 5' RACE reads with MiXCR anew, one entry per CDR3 protein. The profile covers several thousand distinct CDR3 sequences, with 4.8% appearing a single time and roughly 9.7% taken by the ten largest. The sequence was obtained from an adult who was a healthcare worker with PCR-confirmed SARS-CoV-2 infection or an uninfected control (not recorded which). Sequencing input: whole blood. The rearrangement uses TRBV15 and TRBJ1-1, with D perhaps matching TRBD1 (5 bases). In nucleotides, the CDR3 is TGTGCCACCAGCGACCCTTCGACGCAGGGCCTGTTGAACACTGAAGCTTTCTTT. Its translation: CATSDPSTQGLLNTEAFF. Using reference TRBV15 and TRBJ1-1 for the parts outside the CDR3, the full variable domain is DAMVIQNPRYQVTQFGKPVTLSCSQTLNHNVMYWYQQKSSQAPKLLFHYYDKDFNNEADTPDNFQSRRPNTSFCFLDIRSPGLGDTAMYLCATSDPSTQGLLNTEAFFGQGTRLTVV.